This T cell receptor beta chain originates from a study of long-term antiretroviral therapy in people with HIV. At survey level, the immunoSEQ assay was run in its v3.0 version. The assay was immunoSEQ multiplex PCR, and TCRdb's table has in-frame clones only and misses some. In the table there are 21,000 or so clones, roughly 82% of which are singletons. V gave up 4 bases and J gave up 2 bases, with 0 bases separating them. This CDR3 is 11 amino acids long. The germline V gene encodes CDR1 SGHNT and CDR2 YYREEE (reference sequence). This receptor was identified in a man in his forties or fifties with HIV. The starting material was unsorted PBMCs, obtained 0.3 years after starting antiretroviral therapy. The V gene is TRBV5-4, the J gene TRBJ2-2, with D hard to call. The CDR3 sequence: CASSNTGELFF. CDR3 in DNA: TGTGCCAGCAGCAACACCGGGGAGCTGTTTTTT.